This TCR beta chain was identified during a study of cytomegalovirus exposure and HLA in healthy donors. PCR used 60 Vbeta primers and 13 Jbeta primers. Repertoires were generated with immunoSEQ multiplex PCR, while TCRdb's copy carries only in-frame clones and drops some. The profile shows about 260,000 clones, more than 55% of them singletons. Germline loops: CDR1 MRHNA, CDR2 SNTAGT. V shed 6 bases and J 4 bases; nucleotides not matched to a gene: 5. CDR3 length equals 14 residues. This sequence was found in a female donor in good health and CMV-seronegative. Sequences were obtained from PBMCs. J is TRBJ2-2 and V is TRBV6-4, with 7 bases matching TRBD1. This CDR3 is CASRTTGTTGELFF. The CDR3 bases are TGTGCCAGCAGGACGACAGGGACCACCGGGGAGCTGTTTTTT.